Reported below is one T cell receptor beta chain. A minimum of 7 million PBMCs was isolated per sample. There are 13 residues in the CDR3. Trimming cost V 6 bases and J 5 bases, with 14 bases left between them. Germline CDR1 and CDR2: KGHSH and LQKENI. These data belong to a study of blood T cells in healthy people across ages. Study-wide background: Roughly one uniquely barcoded beta molecule per two T cells was captured.

PCR was performed a second time for roughly 7 to 11 cycles using a sample-barcoded 5' primer and a J-beta primer mix. TCRdb re-called the 5' RACE reads through MiXCR, storing one row per CDR3 protein. The sample records 800,000 or so distinct CDR3 sequences, 25% being singletons. These data were also reused for a study on T cells of mothers and their children.

Material: blood. The sequence was obtained from a boy younger than 18 in good health. The chain links TRBV18 to TRBJ2-7; tentatively, D is TRBD1 or TRBD2 (6 bases each). As DNA, the CDR3 is TGTGCCAGCTCCACTGGGGGGCCGGACGAGCAGTACTTC. Amino acids: CASSTGGPDEQYF.